This T cell receptor (beta chain) appears in the sequencing data of a study of T cells in Graves' hyperthyroidism and ophthalmopathy (dated by TCRdb to about 2019). With regard to the full study: Peripheral blood samples were taken at the time of initial diagnosis, prior to any treatment. TCR V-J signatures able to tell the groups apart were searched for in a discovery cohort of some 100 patients, of whom more than 40 had Graves' ophthalmopathy and about 60 had stable Graves' hyperthyroidism. Whether ophthalmopathy could be predicted prospectively was tested in an independent validation cohort made up of about 18 hyperthyroidism patients plus 17 patients who later progressed to ophthalmopathy. For training and testing, the 100 or so patients in the discovery cohort were randomly divided in a 7:3 ratio. Thyroid tissue and blood T-cell repertoires from over 5 Graves' hyperthyroidism patients were also compared in the study. After blood sampling, hyperthyroidism patients were treated with methimazole at a starting dose of 30 mg daily, and ophthalmopathy patients were treated with high-dose intravenous methylprednisolone. TCR Vbeta CDR3 sequencing of 130 to 150 peripheral blood samples (approximately 44 ophthalmopathy, 75 hyperthyroidism and approximately 17 progressor patients) is reported in the paper. Study-level results and caveats: In validation, the model predicted progression to ophthalmopathy a median of 6.5 months before onset, with approximately 68% sensitivity and roughly 73% specificity. No statistical method was used to fix the sample size in advance, and group allocation was not hidden from the investigators. Most expanded thyroid clonotypes (frequency above 0.001) were also detected in blood, a finding suggesting that blood repertoires may reflect thyroid immune responses. In cross-validation, a model built on a 13 V-J signature told ophthalmopathy apart from stable hyperthyroidism with roughly 87% sensitivity and 81% to 82% specificity, and in testing the same model reached 80%/75%.

Here V drops 3 bases and J drops 6 bases, and the junction holds 10 bases not matched to any gene. The CDR3 contains 15 residues, cysteine and phenylalanine counted. The kept DNA is CDR3 alone, 45 bases in frame from the first base. CDR1 and CDR2 (MGHRA, YSYEKL) derive from the germline V gene. Hyperthyroidism patients were newly diagnosed, had a disease duration of under 2 months, and were aged 18 to 65 years. The study excluded patients with uncontrolled infections, other autoimmune diseases, pregnancy or lactation. Clinical symptoms, serum thyroxine and TRAb, thyroid ultrasound, and orbital computed tomography formed the basis for the diagnoses. Blood from progressor patients was collected at the time of first diagnosis with hyperthyroidism, before any ophthalmopathy symptoms had appeared. Ficoll-Paque density gradient centrifugation was used to isolate PBMCs from approximately 10 ml of fresh peripheral blood. Progressor patients were first diagnosed with Graves' hyperthyroidism and then developed ophthalmopathy during follow-up. Trizol reagent was used to extract total RNA, and RNA quality was then checked on an Agilent 2100 Bioanalyzer.

The TCR beta CDR3 regions were amplified from the RNA transcripts. The TCR CDR3 was subjected to a first round of RT-PCR using the HTBI primer set and the Qiagen OneStep RT-PCR kit. The libraries were constructed in a second round of multiplex PCR and then size-selected and purified. Libraries were sequenced paired-end with 100 bp reads on an Illumina HiSeq2000. Per the authors' processing: SOAPnuke was used to process the raw data, removing reads that contained adapters or uncalled bases, had a mean Phred below 15, or lacked an exact match to the constant primer or identifier. High-quality paired reads were merged with COPE v1.2.5, and unique nucleotide sequences were defined as clonotypes. Clonotypes were aligned to IMGT TRBV, TRBD and TRBJ reference segments using MiTCR v1.1. The analysis was restricted to V-J combinations with a frequency above 0.0001, which together covered 99% to 99.2% of the repertoires. A TCS score was defined as the ratio of F50 (clonal expansion) to E x V (chaos), with BLOSUM62-based TCRdist applied between CDR3 peptides within each V-J. Welch's t-statistics and random forest reduced 450 to 600 V-J features to roughly 13, which were used in a naive Bayes classifier (R e1071). TCRdb ran its own pipeline on the public reads, namely fastp trimming at Q25 and MiXCR clone calling, and kept in-frame beta chains. Each entry is one CDR3 protein sequence, shown with its most common DNA and genes. These V and J calls originate from TCRdb's pipeline instead of the authors' own analysis. The sample includes approximately 720,000 distinct CDR3 sequences, with approximately 18% observed a single time. The leading ten clones occupy about a sixth of the sample.

This clonotype was observed a handful of times. It lacks a known antigen. No qualities accompany the bases; no much larger clone lies one base away. The chain is made from TRBV4-1 and TRBJ1-2, with 7 junctional bases fitting TRBD1. The sequenced sample was blood. The TCR sequence derives from a woman aged 45-59 years with Graves' hyperthyroidism that later progressed to Graves' ophthalmopathy. The nucleotides read TGCGCCAGCAGCCATCCGGGTCTCCAGGGGGATGGCTACACCTTC. It specifies CASSHPGLQGDGYTF.